One and the same sample provided the 18 T cell receptor beta chains below, sequenced in a study of graft-versus-host responses after intestinal transplantation. Produced via immunoSEQ multiplex PCR; TCRdb's table is partial and in-frame only. Found here are some 82,000 clones, around 87% of them singletons; the top ten hold around 8%. These TCRs are of unknown antigen specificity. The sequencing here drew on unstimulated CD8+ T cells sorted from spleen or lymph node cells, taken before transplant. The receptors here all came from a human donor who was the organ donor for an intestinal transplant.

The rearrangement uses TRBV23-1 and TRBJ2-7; D is possibly TRBD2 (6 bases). TRBV23-1 is annotated as an ORF whose role is uncertain. This CDR3 has 12 amino acids. Trimming cost V 8 bases and J 7 bases, with 15 bases left between them. CDR3 bases: TGCGCCAGCCACCGGCGGGGAGAGGAGCAGTACTTC. Its protein product is CASHRRGEEQYF.

The chain uses TRBV11-2 and TRBJ2-7, with D tentatively TRBD2 (6 bases). The ends were cut back, 1 base at V and 4 bases at J, with 14 bases in the middle. The germline gives CDR1 SGHAT, CDR2 FQNNGV. The CDR3 has 15 amino acids. CDR3 protein: CASSLAAARGYEQYF. In DNA form, the CDR3 reads TGTGCCAGCAGCTTAGCAGCGGCCCGGGGGTACGAGCAGTACTTC.

The chain combines TRBV27 with TRBJ2-7, with 8 bases matching TRBD1. The CDR3 is 14 amino acids. Per germline, CDR1 MNHEY and CDR2 SMNVEV (reference sequence). The trim removed 7 bases at V and 6 bases at J, leaving 11 bases unmatched. CDR3 amino acids: CASKNGQGDCEQYF. Written as DNA, the CDR3 is TGTGCCAGCAAAAACGGACAGGGTGACTGCGAGCAGTACTTC.

Regarding this clone: The identical CDR3 is also encoded by other nucleotide sequences in the sample. The V gene is TRBV19, the J gene TRBJ1-2; TRBD1 matches 12 bases. From germline, CDR1 is LNHDA and CDR2 SQIVND (reference sequence). Trimming at V came to 8 bases and at J to 4 bases, leaving 8 bases not matched to a gene. The CDR3 is 15 residues long. CDR3 bases: TGTGCCAGTCGCCCGGGACAGGGGGCTGGCTATGGCTACACCTTC. This translates into CASRPGQGAGYGYTF. Filled out from reference TRBV19 and TRBJ1-2, the complete variable domain reads DGGITQSPKYLFRKEGQNVTLSCEQNLNHDAMYWYRQDPGQGLRLIYYSQIVNDFQKGDIAEGYSVSREKKESFPLTVTSAQKNPTAFYLCASRPGQGAGYGYTFGSGTRLTVV.

Here the CDR3 DNA reads TGTGCCAGCAGGGACAGGGGGAACAATCAGCCCCAGCATTTT. Translation gives CASRDRGNNQPQHF. The V and J genes are TRBV6-1 and TRBJ1-5; 10 nucleotides line up with TRBD1. V dropped 6 bases and J dropped 3; count of bases not matched to a gene: 2. The CDR3 totals 14 residues. Looked up from germline, CDR1 is MNHNS and CDR2 is SASEGT.

The chain carries TRBV5-1 and TRBJ2-3; 9 bases match TRBD2. From germline, CDR1 is SGHRS and CDR2 YFSETQ. The CDR3 is 17 residues long. With 2 bases clipped from V and 4 bases from J, the junction kept 11 bases outside the gene matches. CDR3: CASSFRLAGTFADTQYF. In nucleotides, the CDR3 is TGCGCCAGCAGCTTCCGGCTAGCGGGGACCTTCGCAGATACGCAGTATTTT. Complete variable domain (other parts from reference TRBV5-1 and TRBJ2-3): KAGVTQTPRYLIKTRGQQVTLSCSPISGHRSVSWYQQTPGQGLQFLFEYFSETQRNKGNFPGRFSGRQFSNSRSEMNVSTLELGDSALYLCASSFRLAGTFADTQYFGPGTRLTVL.

The chain has TRBV7-9 and TRBJ2-4; no clear D. Per germline, CDR1 SEHNR and CDR2 FQNEAQ (reference sequence). Trimming removed 5 bases from V and 1 base from J, with 9 bases in between. The CDR3 runs to 14 residues. The CDR3 spells CASSPERAKNIQYF. The CDR3 DNA reads as TGTGCCAGCAGCCCTGAGAGGGCCAAAAACATTCAGTACTTC.

In DNA, the CDR3 is TGTGCCAGCAGCGATCGGCAGGGAACTGAAAAACTGTTTTTT. Translated: CASSDRQGTEKLFF. The chain is built from TRBV9 and TRBJ1-4; tentatively, D is TRBD1 (5 bases). With 3 bases removed from V and 7 bases from J, the gap between germline ends came to 13 bases. Germline-derived CDR1 and CDR2 are SGDLS and YYNGEE. The CDR3 length is 14 residues.

Note on this clone: A far larger clone is one nucleotide away, so this likely arose from a read error. At the DNA level, this CDR3 is encoded by other sequences in the same sample as well. The chain employs TRBV9 and TRBJ2-3, with TRBD2 matching 8 bases. Germline V gene lookup returns CDR1 SGDLS and CDR2 YYNGEE. This CDR3 has 17 residues. CDR3: CASSVAQGLDFADTQYF. CDR3 in DNA: TGTGCCAGTAGCGTAGCTCAGGGACTAGACTTTGCAGATACGCAGTATTTT. The variable domain in full, completed from reference TRBV9 and TRBJ2-3, reads DSGVTQTPKHLITATGQRVTLRCSPRSGDLSVYWYQQSLDQGLQFLIQYYNGEERAKGNILERFSAQQFPDLHSELNLSSLELGDSALYFCASSVAQGLDFADTQYFGPGTRLTVL.

This sequence joins TRBV29-1 and TRBJ2-1; tentative D call: TRBD2 (5 bases). V was clipped by 6 bases and J by 5 bases, with 17 bases between them. This CDR3 region has 14 residues. Per the germline V gene, CDR1 is SQVTM and CDR2 is ANQGSEA. The CDR3 loop is CSVDGLPGDNEQFF. The CDR3 nucleotides are TGCAGCGTGGACGGACTCCCCGGGGACAATGAGCAGTTCTTC.

The table lists this clone with a few counts. The chain links TRBV5-1 to TRBJ2-5, with a weak D call TRBD2 (7 bases). Germline V gene sequence: CDR1 SGHRS, CDR2 YFSETQ. The V end was cut by 7 bases, the J end by 4 bases, with 14 bases between. This CDR3 contains 13 residues. The CDR3 nucleotides are TGCGCCAGCTCTTCGGGGGGCGCAGAGACCCAGTACTTC. This gives the protein CASSSGGAETQYF.

CDR3 amino acids: CASSLDRDRFLYGYTF. Written as DNA, the CDR3 is TGCGCCAGCAGCTTGGACCGGGACAGATTCCTTTATGGCTACACCTTC. This chain joins TRBV5-1 and TRBJ1-2; 7 bases align to TRBD1. V dropped 0 bases and J dropped 5; count of bases not matched to a gene: 10. Germline lookup yields CDR1 SGHRS and CDR2 YFSETQ. This CDR3 region has 16 residues.

This rearrangement joins TRBV11-2 to TRBJ1-1; TRBD1 aligns across 7 bases. This CDR3 contains 17 residues. Trimming cost V 1 base and J 1 base; bases outside gene matches: 9. Germline V CDR1 and CDR2: SGHAT, FQNNGV. CDR3 amino acids: CASSLAWDSTQNTEAFF. Here the CDR3 DNA reads TGTGCCAGCAGCTTAGCCTGGGACAGCACACAGAACACTGAAGCTTTCTTT. The full variable domain, in which reference TRBV11-2 and TRBJ1-1 provide the parts outside the CDR3, is EAGVAQSPRYKIIEKRQSVAFWCNPISGHATLYWYQQILGQGPKLLIQFQNNGVVDDSQLPKDRFSAERLKGVDSTLKIQPAKLEDSAVYLCASSLAWDSTQNTEAFFGQGTRLTVV.

The V call is TRBV7-9, the J call TRBJ2-1, with a tentative D call TRBD1 (5 bases). Trimming removed 0 bases from V and 0 bases from J, with 6 bases in between. The CDR3 is 15 residues long. Germline V lookup: CDR1 SEHNR, CDR2 FQNEAQ (reference sequence). For the CDR3, the DNA is TGTGCCAGCAGCTTAGCGCAGGGCTCCTACAATGAGCAGTTCTTC. It is translated as CASSLAQGSYNEQFF.

The rearrangement uses TRBV28 and TRBJ1-6; D is undetermined. V was cut by 5 bases and J by 10 bases, with 27 bases left in between. This CDR3 comprises 18 residues. From germline, CDR1 is MDHEN and CDR2 SYDVKM. In DNA, the CDR3 is TGTGCCAGCAGTCGGCTGTCAGGTGTGTTTATGGCGAAATCACCCCTCCACTTT. It specifies CASSRLSGVFMAKSPLHF.

The chain links TRBV6-5 to TRBJ2-2; 7 nucleotides agree with TRBD2. The CDR3 runs 13 residues. The V gene's germline CDR1 is MNHEY and CDR2 SVGAGI. V was pared by 7 bases and J by 6 bases, with 5 bases of the junction left unmatched. DNA for the CDR3: TGTGCCAGCACCATCGGGGGGTCCGGGGAGCTGTTTTTT. It translates to CASTIGGSGELFF.

The chain uses TRBV5-6 and TRBJ2-7, with 7 bases identical to TRBD1. This CDR3 is 15 amino acids long. V shed 0 bases, J shed 5 bases, and the junction held 8 bases outside the gene matches. Germline V CDR1 and CDR2: SGHDT, YYEEEE. The DNA for the CDR3 is TGTGCCAGCAGCTTGGATACGTACAGGGGAGACGAGCAGTACTTC. This translates into CASSLDTYRGDEQYF.

This chain connects TRBV5-1 to TRBJ1-6, with a possible D match to TRBD1 (6 bases). V was trimmed by 3 bases and J by 2 bases, leaving 18 bases between them. The CDR3 spans 18 residues. From germline, CDR1 is SGHRS and CDR2 YFSETQ. The CDR3 is CASSSTSWGATYNSPLHF. As DNA, the CDR3 is TGCGCCAGCAGCTCCACCTCTTGGGGGGCCACCTATAATTCACCCCTCCACTTT.